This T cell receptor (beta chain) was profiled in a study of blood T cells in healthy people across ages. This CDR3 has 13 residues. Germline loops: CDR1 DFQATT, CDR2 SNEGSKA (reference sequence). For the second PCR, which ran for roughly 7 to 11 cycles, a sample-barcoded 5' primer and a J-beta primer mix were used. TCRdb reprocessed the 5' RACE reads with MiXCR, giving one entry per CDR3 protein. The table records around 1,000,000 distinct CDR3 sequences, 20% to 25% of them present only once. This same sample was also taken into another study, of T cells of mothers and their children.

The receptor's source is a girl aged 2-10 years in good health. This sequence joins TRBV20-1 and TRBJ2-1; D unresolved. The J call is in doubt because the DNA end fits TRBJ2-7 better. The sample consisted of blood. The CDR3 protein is CSAIPTYSYEQYF. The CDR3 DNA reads TGCAGTGCTATCCCAACCTACTCCTACGAGCAGTACTTC.